This TCR beta chain was recovered during a study of blood T cell repertoires in COVID-19 (dated by TCRdb to about 2020). Turning to the overall study: Collaborator samples came from the United States, Italy and Spain and covered acute and convalescent phases of COVID-19. The prospective study material was composed of cDNA or gDNA derived from T cells, B-cell-depleted T cells, or PBMCs. Subjects who had been exposed to COVID-19, were actively infected with it, or had recovered from it provided the deeply sampled blood TCRbeta repertoires that made up the dataset. A freely available public database, intended as a resource for researchers studying the immune response to SARS-CoV-2, is where the repertoires were released. The samples were drawn from the first 160 participants of the ongoing ImmuneRACE study and from 1,200 or so subjects provided by 6 global collaborators. The sample metadata nearly always contained a de-identified subject ID, COVID-19 status, age in years and sex. HLA class I and class II types, where available, came from metadata supplied by the sample provider rather than from assay-based typing.

As regards this clone: The antigen it binds to is not known. Qualities for individual bases were not recorded, and no much larger clone is one base off.

Results the study describes overall, beyond this receptor: The amount of clinical and demographic metadata varied by source and participant and was provided uncurated.

TCRbeta CDR3 regions were amplified from genomic DNA by means of the immunoSEQ Assay, a bias-controlled multiplex PCR. The study's processing was this. Nucleated cell counts per sample were estimated from amplification of reference gene primers within the assay. To quantify the absolute abundance of each unique TCRbeta CDR3 rearrangement, sequence reads were collapsed and filtered. For each sample, productive Simpson clonality was calculated by taking the square root of Simpson's diversity index across productive rearrangements. TCRdb re-hosts the immuneACCESS table, in-frame sequences only. Its copies lack some clones; in the studies checked, an unresolved V gene accounts for under half of them, and the cause for the rest is not known. V and J calls and clone size are given by that table; D and trimming were obtained from the DNA. Counted in this sample were over 200,000 clones; 86% of them appeared once. The ten largest clones represent 2.5% to 3.5% of the sample.

A second Seattle source provided samples from volunteer blood donors who had recovered from COVID-19. Collaborating institutions collected whole blood in K2EDTA tubes following their own protocols. For TCRbeta analysis, collaborators shipped samples as frozen whole blood, isolated PBMCs, or DNA extracted from either of those sample types. Reading the germline V gene gives CDR1 LGHNA and CDR2 YSLEER. V is trimmed back by 5 bases and J by 7 bases, and the junction contains 9 bases that no gene match accounts for. The CDR3 measures 15 amino acids from cysteine to phenylalanine. Only the CDR3 part of the read is kept: 45 bases, read in frame from the first base.

This clonotype originated in a woman aged 25-40 years who had recovered from COVID-19. The sample consisted of peripheral blood. The chain is assembled from TRBV4-3 and TRBJ2-7; 12 junctional bases match TRBD1. The CDR3 loop reads CASSDEGQGAREQYF. The DNA sequence is as follows: TGCGCCAGCAGCGACGAGGGACAGGGGGCGCGGGAGCAGTACTTC.